The present T cell receptor (beta chain) was sequenced within a study of T cells in Graves' hyperthyroidism and ophthalmopathy. Overall study results and limits: Ophthalmopathy, which appeared later, was predicted by the model a median about 6 months before onset.

Of note for this clonotype: Its antigen remains unknown.

Trimming stripped 0 bases from V and 6 bases from J, with 6 bases between. CDR1 SGDLS and CDR2 YYNGEE come from the germline V gene. This CDR3 is 13 amino acids long. Hyperthyroidism in the patients, aged 18 to 65, was newly diagnosed and under 2 months in duration. TCR beta CDR3 region amplification was performed from RNA transcripts. First-round RT-PCR of the TCR CDR3 relied on the HTBI primer set. MiXCR, applied by TCRdb to the multiplex PCR reads, yields one record per CDR3 protein. The sample yields fewer than 800,000 distinct CDR3 sequences, about a sixth seen once. This clonotype was sampled from a young man with Graves' hyperthyroidism. The source material was blood. The chain employs TRBV9 and TRBJ1-4; D not certain. CDR3 coding DNA: TGTGCCAGCAGCGTAGGCAAGGATGAAAAACTGTTTTTT. It is translated as CASSVGKDEKLFF.